A selection of T cell receptor beta chains follows, all from one sample in a study of blood T cell repertoires in COVID-19. Only in-frame clones appear in the TCRdb table, and some are missing; sequencing was by immunoSEQ multiplex PCR. The sample holds over 100,000 clones, roughly nine tenths seen once. What was sequenced was peripheral blood. These receptors were collected from a human donor in a cohort sampled during active COVID-19. The CDR3 runs from the conserved cysteine through the conserved F or W.

CDR3 length: 14
V gene: TRBV7-6
CDR3 protein: CASSYGQGNSPLHF

CDR3 length: 15
V gene: TRBV7-2
CDR3 protein: CASSPVGLVINEQFF

CDR3 length: 16
V gene: TRBV19
CDR3 protein: CASSAAGTGKGYEQYF

CDR3 length: 17
V gene: TRBV19
CDR3 protein: CASSMGDRGPRDTEAFF

CDR3 length: 19
V gene: TRBV4-2
CDR3 protein: CASSQELRGRIVMGSPLHF

CDR3 length: 13
V gene: TRBV30
CDR3 protein: CAWSVEGRQPQHF

CDR3 length: 12
V gene: TRBV12-3/TRBV12-4
CDR3 protein: CASGGRADEQYF

CDR3 length: 17
V gene: TRBV27
CDR3 protein: CASSLGRQPPTNEKLFF

CDR3 length: 16
V gene: TRBV28
CDR3 protein: CASSFPTRRDIYGYTF

CDR3 length: 11
V gene: TRBV19
CDR3 protein: CASRQGAEAFF

CDR3 length: 15
V gene: TRBV6-2/TRBV6-3
CDR3 protein: CASSHTSGGYNEQFF

CDR3 length: 17
V gene: TRBV11-2
CDR3 protein: CASSSVEEQGGNSPLHF

CDR3 length: 13
V gene: TRBV2
CDR3 protein: CASSVGAQETQYF

CDR3 length: 15
V gene: TRBV7-9
CDR3 protein: CASSDDKGAGSPLHF

CDR3 length: 18
V gene: TRBV12-2
CDR3 protein: CASRLRSAGGPKRNEQFF

CDR3 length: 16
V gene: TRBV4-1
CDR3 protein: CASSQDNGQPTDTQYF

CDR3 length: 15
V gene: TRBV6-5
CDR3 protein: CASSYETGAGEKLFF

CDR3 length: 17
V gene: TRBV4-1
CDR3 protein: CASSQDTDRGGSGELFF

CDR3 length: 16
V gene: TRBV19
CDR3 protein: CASSLWSAQRDTEAFF

CDR3 length: 16
V gene: TRBV7-9
CDR3 protein: CASSPTKGQGQYGYTF

CDR3 length: 15
V gene: TRBV7-8
CDR3 protein: CASSTPGTIHQPQHF

CDR3 length: 15
V gene: TRBV5-6
CDR3 protein: CASSQGPSGANVLTF

CDR3 length: 14
V gene: TRBV6-5
CDR3 protein: CASRSGLAGKKQYF

CDR3 length: 16
V gene: TRBV6-6
CDR3 protein: CASSLSGLADYNEQFF

CDR3 length: 15
V gene: TRBV19
CDR3 protein: CASSILTGGGTEAFF

CDR3 length: 12
V gene: TRBV24-1
CDR3 protein: CATAKGDNEQFF

CDR3 length: 15
V gene: TRBV7-9
CDR3 protein: CASSLVGGTVYGYTF